A single sample is the source of the 21 T cell receptor beta chains below, sequenced in a study of preoperative IRX-2 immunotherapy in early breast cancer. Indicated treatment: preoperative locoregional IRX-2 cytokine immunotherapy. Sequencing used immunoSEQ multiplex PCR; TCRdb keeps in-frame clones, though not all of them. This table holds approximately 38,000 clones, roughly four fifths found once. This specimen was lymph node tissue, taken after IRX-2 immunotherapy. These receptors were taken from a human donor with breast cancer.

The J gene is TRBJ1-2, the V gene TRBV28; no definite D call. Trimming left V 5 bases short and J 4 bases short, with 8 bases between. This CDR3 is 12 amino acids long. Germline V gene data show CDR1 as MDHEN and CDR2 as SYDVKM. The CDR3 protein is CASSRAPYGYTF. CDR3 coding DNA: TGTGCCAGCAGTCGCGCACCCTATGGCTACACCTTC.

V is TRBV29-1 and J is TRBJ1-1, with 7 bases identical to TRBD1. Germline CDR1 is SQVTM and CDR2 is ANQGSEA. Trimming at V came to 4 bases and at J to 3 bases, leaving 8 bases not matched to a gene. The length of the CDR3 is 14 residues. The chain's CDR3 is CSVVQGRGDTEAFF. CDR3 nucleotide sequence: TGCAGCGTTGTACAGGGGAGGGGGGACACTGAAGCTTTCTTT. The whole variable domain, filled in from reference TRBV29-1 and TRBJ1-1, reads SAVISQKPSRDICQRGTSLTIQCQVDSQVTMMFWYRQQPGQSLTLIATANQGSEATYESGFVIDKFPISRPNLTFSTLTVSNMSPEDSSIYLCSVVQGRGDTEAFFGQGTRLTVV.

The chain carries TRBV14 and TRBJ2-6, with a possible D match to TRBD2 (5 bases). The CDR3 is 20 residues long. The V gene's germline CDR1 is SGHDN and CDR2 FVKESK. V was shortened by 4 bases and J by 3 bases, with 25 bases between the two germline ends. CDR3 DNA: TGTGCCAGCAGCCGGGCGGGCTACCTGATCTGGGAAGGTGGGGCCAACGTCCTGACTTTC. Protein product: CASSRAGYLIWEGGANVLTF.

This clone has just a few counts. The chain couples TRBV30 to TRBJ1-6, with D tentatively TRBD1 (6 bases). This CDR3 is built from 14 residues. CDR1 and CDR2 (germline): GTSNPN, SVGIG (reference sequence). V was pared by 4 bases and J by 10 bases, with 17 bases between. The CDR3 loop reads CAWNTQGVGSPLHF. DNA for the CDR3: TGTGCCTGGAACACACAGGGTGTTGGGTCACCCCTCCACTTT.

This chain joins TRBV12-5 and TRBJ2-1, with TRBD2 as a possible D gene (5 bases). With 6 bases removed from V and 0 bases from J, the gap between germline ends came to 15 bases. This CDR3 is 16 amino acids long. Germline CDR1 is LGHNT and CDR2 is FRNRAP. CDR3 region: CASGAHYTSSYNEQFF. The CDR3 nucleotides read TGTGCTAGTGGAGCCCACTATACTAGCTCCTACAATGAGCAGTTCTTC.

V gene TRBV11-3 combines with J gene TRBJ2-7, with unresolved D. The germline gives CDR1 SGHNT, CDR2 YENEEA. This CDR3 region has 14 residues. V was trimmed by 3 bases and J by 3 bases, leaving 12 bases between them. The CDR3: CASSLGRTFYEQYF. The CDR3 coding sequence is TGTGCCAGCAGCTTGGGCCGTACCTTCTACGAGCAGTACTTC.

The V and J genes are TRBV28 and TRBJ1-2, with 7 bases matching TRBD1. V gave up 6 bases and J gave up 8 bases; unmatched junction bases: 9. The CDR3 runs 13 residues. Germline CDR1 MDHEN, CDR2 SYDVKM. In nucleotides, the CDR3 is TGTGCCAGCAGAACGACAGGGAAGGGGGGCTACACCTTC. Residues: CASRTTGKGGYTF.

The chain is built from TRBV5-1 and TRBJ2-5; D is perhaps TRBD2 (6 bases). V lost 3 bases to trimming and J lost 2 bases, with 11 bases between them. The CDR3 length is 14 residues. Germline V CDR1 and CDR2: SGHRS, YFSETQ. The CDR3 region is CASSWFGGQETQYF. The CDR3 DNA sequence: TGCGCCAGCAGCTGGTTCGGGGGACAAGAGACCCAGTACTTC. Full variable domain (missing parts from reference TRBV5-1 and TRBJ2-5): KAGVTQTPRYLIKTRGQQVTLSCSPISGHRSVSWYQQTPGQGLQFLFEYFSETQRNKGNFPGRFSGRQFSNSRSEMNVSTLELGDSALYLCASSWFGGQETQYFGPGTRLLVL.

This chain links TRBV11-3 with TRBJ1-4; TRBD1 agrees at 9 bases. This CDR3 region has 15 residues. With 5 bases clipped from V and 4 bases from J, the junction kept 5 bases outside the gene matches. CDR1 SGHNT and CDR2 YENEEA come from the germline V gene. CDR3 bases: TGTGCCAGCAGCCGGGGGGGACAGGGTAATGAAAAACTGTTTTTT. Its protein product is CASSRGGQGNEKLFF.

The chain combines TRBV6-8 with TRBJ1-6; D is unresolved. The germline V gene has CDR1 MNHGY and CDR2 SAAAGT. The length of the CDR3 is 13 residues. V shed 7 bases and J shed 7 bases, with 11 bases lying between them. The CDR3 bases are TGTGCCAGCAAAGCCACCGGGAATTCACCCCTCCACTTT. It encodes CASKATGNSPLHF.

This clone came up once. The V gene is TRBV6-8, the J gene TRBJ2-2; either TRBD1 or TRBD2 may supply D (5 bases each). V was clipped by 10 bases and J by 0 bases, with 15 bases between them. Germline values: CDR1 MNHGY, CDR2 SAAAGT. The CDR3 is 15 residues long. The CDR3 DNA sequence: TGTGCCATCACCTGGGACGGAGCGAACACCGGGGAGCTGTTTTTT. The encoded protein is CAITWDGANTGELFF.

The V call is TRBV28, the J call TRBJ2-1; 9 bases agree with TRBD2. CDR1 is MDHEN and CDR2 is SYDVKM in the germline V gene. V shed 7 bases and J 3 bases; nucleotides not matched to a gene: 10. The CDR3 consists of 16 residues. In nucleotides, the CDR3 is TGTGCCAGCAAGAAAGAGCGGGGGGTTGACTACAATGAGCAGTTCTTC. This gives the protein CASKKERGVDYNEQFF.

The table lists this clone with a few counts. The V call is TRBV28, the J call TRBJ2-1; tentative D call: TRBD1 (6 bases). The CDR3 has 15 residues. In germline, CDR1 is MDHEN, CDR2 SYDVKM. V dropped 5 bases and J dropped 4 bases, with 15 bases sitting between them. The CDR3 coding sequence is TGTGCCAGCAGTCCGCAGGGGCGCTTATACAATGAGCAGTTCTTC. It encodes CASSPQGRLYNEQFF.

The chain is built from TRBV7-4 and TRBJ1-6, with D perhaps matching TRBD1 (5 bases). In germline, CDR1 is SGHVT, CDR2 SQSDAQ. Between the trimmed V and J ends, which lost 2 bases and 0 bases, there was a span of 29 bases. CDR3 length: 23 residues. The CDR3 protein is CASSLLSRPKGISTSSYNSPLHF. CDR3 in DNA: TGTGCCAGCAGCTTATTGAGTCGACCCAAGGGGATTTCGACCAGCTCCTATAATTCACCCCTCCACTTT.

The rearrangement links TRBV15 to TRBJ1-5, with D maybe TRBD1 (5 bases). The CDR3 spans 17 residues. Per the germline V gene, CDR1 is LNHNV and CDR2 is YYDKDF (reference sequence). The V end was cut by 0 bases, the J end by 4 bases, with 16 bases between. The CDR3 bases are TGTGCCACCAGCAGAGATTACATCAGCGGGGCAAATCAGCCCCAGCATTTT. Translation gives CATSRDYISGANQPQHF. The full variable domain, completed using reference TRBV15 and TRBJ1-5, is DAMVIQNPRYQVTQFGKPVTLSCSQTLNHNVMYWYQQKSSQAPKLLFHYYDKDFNNEADTPDNFQSRRPNTSFCFLDIRSPGLGDTAMYLCATSRDYISGANQPQHFGDGTRLSIL.

J is TRBJ1-2 and V is TRBV28; D call uncertain. This CDR3 comprises 14 residues. The V end was cut by 6 bases, the J end by 2 bases, with 13 bases between. Germline V gene lookup returns CDR1 MDHEN and CDR2 SYDVKM. The CDR3 reads CASSLLGRNYGYTF. The DNA of the CDR3 is TGTGCCAGCAGCTTACTAGGGAGAAACTATGGCTACACCTTC.

The V gene is TRBV6-8, the J gene TRBJ2-3; the D is unclear. This CDR3 spans 16 amino acids. The germline V gene has CDR1 MNHGY and CDR2 SAAAGT. V lost 2 bases, J lost 4 bases, and 16 bases lay in between. The DNA of the CDR3 is TGTGCCAGCAGTTACGGAAACAGCGTTCGACCAGATACGCAGTATTTT. Translated: CASSYGNSVRPDTQYF.

This clone was found a few times. The gene calls are TRBV29-1 and TRBJ2-3; D possibly corresponds to TRBD2 (6 bases). V lost 2 bases and J 5 bases, leaving 14 bases between the germline ends. The CDR3 covers 14 residues. Per germline, CDR1 SQVTM and CDR2 ANQGSEA. Here the CDR3 reads CSVEKGGRRDTQYF. The CDR3 nucleotides read TGCAGCGTTGAAAAAGGAGGGCGAAGAGATACGCAGTATTTT.

V gene TRBV7-5 combines with J gene TRBJ1-3. TRBV7-5 is annotated as a pseudogene. The CDR3 contains 15 residues. CDR3 in amino acids: CASSLSLGSGNTIYF. The CDR3 DNA follows: TGTGCCAGCAGCTTATCCCTCGGCTCTGGAAACACCATATATTTT.

The chain links TRBV10-3 to TRBJ1-1; D unresolved. Trimming took off 0 bases at V and 1 base at J, with 9 bases between the two ends. CDR3 size: 15 residues. Germline loops: CDR1 ENHRY, CDR2 SYGVKD. CDR3 in amino acids: CAISESAGPNTEAFF. The DNA for the CDR3 is TGTGCCATCAGTGAGTCGGCAGGACCGAACACTGAAGCTTTCTTT.

The V and J genes are TRBV6-8 and TRBJ2-5; 13 bases align to TRBD2. The CDR3 length is 14 residues. The ends lost 8 bases at V and 3 bases at J; junction bases unmatched: 3. The germline V gene encodes CDR1 MNHGY and CDR2 SAAAGT. The CDR3 region is CASRTSGGKETQYF. DNA of the CDR3: TGTGCCAGCCGGACTAGCGGGGGAAAAGAGACCCAGTACTTC.